Below, 16 T cell receptor beta chains from the same sample are listed, as sequenced in a study of identical twins. MiXCR, applied by TCRdb to the 5' RACE reads, yields one record per CDR3 protein. There are around 290,000 distinct CDR3 sequences in the sample; over 8.5% occur only once, and approximately 6.5% lies in the top ten. This same sample was also part of a study on yellow fever vaccine responses in identical twins.

Source material: CD8+ T cells sorted from blood. These receptors originate from a woman between 18 and 30 years old in good health.

The chain combines TRBV16 with TRBJ2-3; tentative D call: TRBD1 (5 bases). Looked up from germline, CDR1 is KGHSY and CDR2 is FQNENV. Trimming stripped 4 bases from V and 3 bases from J, with 11 bases between. There are 14 residues in the CDR3. The CDR3 sequence is CASSPRRGTDTQYF. DNA for the CDR3: TGTGCCAGCAGCCCACGTAGGGGAACAGATACGCAGTATTTT.

Only a few counts were recorded for this clonotype. CDR3: CASTANTEAFF. In DNA, the CDR3 is TGCGCCAGCACGGCGAACACTGAAGCTTTCTTT. V is TRBV10-2 and J is TRBJ1-1; D unclear. The V end lost 7 bases, the J end lost 1 base, and 4 bases lay between the germline ends. Per germline, CDR1 WSHSY and CDR2 SAAADI. This CDR3 has 11 residues.

V usage is TRBV4-1 and J usage is TRBJ2-1; the D gene is possibly TRBD2 (6 bases). The germline gives CDR1 MGHRA, CDR2 YSYEKL. V dropped 0 bases and J dropped 8 bases, with 8 bases sitting between them. CDR3 length: 13 residues. CDR3 DNA: TGCGCCAGCAGCCAAGATCTAGCGCATGAGCAGTTCTTC. As protein: CASSQDLAHEQFF.

This clonotype came up many times. The chain carries TRBV6-1 and TRBJ2-1; D ambiguous. V lost 2 bases to trimming and J lost 6 bases, with 8 bases between them. This CDR3 is built from 13 residues. CDR1 and CDR2 from the germline V gene are MNHNS and SASEGT. The CDR3 bases are TGTGCCAGCAGTGAATGGCAGGCCAATGAGCAGTTCTTC. Its protein product is CASSEWQANEQFF.

As regards this clonotype: One end of the junction does not line up with germline, which may come from a read error. The chain employs TRBV6-5 and TRBJ2-2, with no clear D. CDR3 length: 15 residues. Germline assignment: CDR1 MNHEY and CDR2 SVGAGI. CDR3 DNA sequence: TGTGCCAGCAGTTACCGTGGACGGAACCCCGGGGAGCTGTTTTTT. Protein product: CASSYRGRNPGELFF.

This clonotype was seen repeatedly, ten times or more. The J gene is TRBJ1-1, the V gene TRBV4-2; tentatively, D is TRBD1 (5 bases). Germline lookup yields CDR1 LGHNA and CDR2 YNFKEQ. This CDR3 spans 16 amino acids. The germline V and J ends were trimmed by 4 bases and 2 bases, with 17 bases remaining between them. The CDR3 sequence: CASSPRRQRDNTEAFF. The CDR3 nucleotides read TGTGCCAGCAGCCCTCGCCGCCAAAGGGACAACACTGAAGCTTTCTTT.

The chain recombines TRBV7-9 with TRBJ1-4; 9 bases are a match to TRBD1. The CDR3 contains 17 residues. V was pared by 6 bases and J by 8 bases, with 16 bases of the junction left unmatched. Germline assignment: CDR1 SEHNR and CDR2 FQNEAQ (reference sequence). Here the CDR3 reads CASSTLRLGQGREKLFF. CDR3 nucleotide sequence: TGTGCCAGCAGTACTTTACGTTTGGGACAGGGTCGGGAAAAACTGTTTTTT.

This clonotype was seen repeatedly, ten times or more. The chain couples TRBV7-9 to TRBJ2-7, with 10 bases identical to TRBD1. V lost 5 bases to trimming and J lost 4 bases; unmatched junction nucleotides: 5. CDR1 is SEHNR and CDR2 is FQNEAQ in the germline V gene (reference sequence). This CDR3 comprises 14 residues. The CDR3 loop is CASSGQGGQYEQYF. Here the CDR3 DNA reads TGTGCCAGCAGCGGACAGGGGGGTCAATACGAGCAGTACTTC.

The chain employs TRBV27 and TRBJ2-7, with 7 bases aligning to TRBD1. V was pared by 5 bases and J by 0 bases, with 13 bases of the junction left unmatched. This CDR3 region has 17 residues. Germline CDR1 MNHEY, CDR2 SMNVEV (reference sequence). The CDR3 nucleotides read TGTGCCAGCAGTCCCATCTCGGACAGGTCGAGCTCCTACGAGCAGTACTTC. This gives the protein CASSPISDRSSSYEQYF.

CDR3 coding DNA: TGTGCCAGCAGCGAGAGGAATTTAGCCCAGGATGAGCAGTTCTTC. Encoded protein: CASSERNLAQDEQFF. The chain has TRBV9 and TRBJ2-1; D is uncertain. Germline-derived CDR1 and CDR2 are SGDLS and YYNGEE. The CDR3 length is 15 residues. V gave up 3 bases and J gave up 8 bases, with 18 bases separating them.

In this sample, this clonotype turned up many times. The rearrangement joins TRBV20-1 to TRBJ2-1, with D possibly matching TRBD2 (6 bases). The length of the CDR3 is 15 residues. Germline CDR1 and CDR2: DFQATT and SNEGSKA (reference sequence). Trimming pared 6 bases from V and 1 base from J, leaving 16 bases between. The CDR3 coding sequence is TGCAGTGCCGCAGAACTAGCAAATTCCTACAATGAGCAGTTCTTC. Translation gives CSAAELANSYNEQFF.

The sample holds a few counts of this clonotype. The chain combines TRBV27 with TRBJ2-3; no clear D. The CDR3 is made up of 17 amino acids. The germline V and J ends were trimmed by 2 bases and 0 bases, with 15 bases remaining between them. Germline-derived CDR1 and CDR2 are MNHEY and SMNVEV (reference sequence). The CDR3: CASSLGFSERSTDTQYF. For the CDR3, the DNA is TGTGCCAGCAGTTTAGGTTTCTCCGAGCGAAGCACAGATACGCAGTATTTT.

The chain links TRBV7-9 to TRBJ2-1; TRBD2 aligns across 10 bases. J gave up 8 bases and V 5 bases, and 9 bases lay outside the gene matches. Germline CDR1 reads SEHNR; CDR2 reads FQNEAQ (reference sequence). This CDR3 has 15 residues. CDR3 sequence: CASSPGLASIDEQFF. The CDR3 DNA follows: TGTGCCAGCAGCCCGGGACTAGCGAGTATCGATGAGCAGTTCTTC.

A few counts support this clonotype. J is TRBJ2-3 and V is TRBV25-1, with D perhaps given as TRBD1 or TRBD2 (5 bases each). The CDR3 spans 14 residues. Trimming removed 7 bases from V and 2 bases from J, with 13 bases in between. Germline V gives CDR1 MGHDK, CDR2 SYGVNS. The CDR3 DNA follows: TGTGCCAGCACGGGGCTAGGCAACACAGATACGCAGTATTTT. Translating gives CASTGLGNTDTQYF.

This clonotype was picked up a small number of times. J is TRBJ2-5 and V is TRBV29-1, with D perhaps matching TRBD1 (6 bases). The ends were cut back, 6 bases at V and 2 bases at J, with 10 bases in the middle. In germline, CDR1 is SQVTM, CDR2 ANQGSEA. This CDR3 is 12 amino acids long. The CDR3: CSVGDKQETQYF. The CDR3 DNA sequence: TGCAGCGTAGGGGACAAGCAAGAGACCCAGTACTTC.

This clonotype was found many times. The chain couples TRBV4-3 to TRBJ2-3, with TRBD1 identical over 7 bases. Looked up from germline, CDR1 is LGHNA and CDR2 is YSLEER. Germline trimming cut 0 bases from V and 3 bases from J; bases unmatched to any gene: 6. This CDR3 comprises 16 residues. The CDR3 is CASSQDHAGGTDTQYF. The CDR3 DNA is TGCGCCAGCAGCCAAGATCATGCAGGGGGAACAGATACGCAGTATTTT.